The rows below give T cell receptor beta chains drawn from one sample of a study of PD-L1 blockade in urothelial cancer. Clones were sequenced by immunoSEQ multiplex PCR, and TCRdb holds only the in-frame ones, with some missing. The sample holds about 82,000 clones, approximately 91% seen once. The sequencing used PBMCs, collected around atezolizumab (anti-PD-L1) treatment. These TCRs come from a man aged 55 to 70 with urothelial cancer. The CDR3 runs from the conserved cysteine through the conserved F or W. D genes are given only for firm matches. The size entry is marked missing in some rows and otherwise reads once, few, many or a size class.

d_call j_call v_call clone_size cdr3_nt cdr3_aa
TRBD1 TRBJ1-2 TRBV18 - TGTGCCAGCTCACCGGCCAGAACAGGGGCCGCTTATGGCTACACCTTC CASSPARTGAAYGYTF
- TRBJ2-7 TRBV9 once TGTGCCAGCAGCGACACCGGGAGATCCAGCGACGAGCAGTACTTC CASSDTGRSSDEQYF
TRBD2 TRBJ2-2 TRBV6-1 - TGTGCCAGCTCGGAGCGGGGATCCACCGGGGAGCTGTTTTTT CASSERGSTGELFF
TRBD2 TRBJ2-3 TRBV28 - TGTGCCAGCAGTTTCGCTAGCGGGGCGGAAGGCACAGATACGCAGTATTTT CASSFASGAEGTDTQYF
TRBD2 TRBJ2-3 TRBV5-1 - TGCGCCAGCCGATCCGCGGGGGACAGCACAGATACGCAGTATTTT CASRSAGDSTDTQYF
- TRBJ2-7 TRBV5-4 - TGTGCCAGCAGCGATGGAGGGAGTAGCTCCTACGAGCAGTACTTC CASSDGGSSSYEQYF
TRBD1 TRBJ1-6 TRBV30 - TGTGCCTGGGATAGGGGGACAGGGCCTTCACCCCTCCACTTT CAWDRGTGPSPLHF
- TRBJ2-1 TRBV4-1 - TGCGCCAGCAGCCACCAGGGGAATTCCTACAATGAGCAGTTCTTC CASSHQGNSYNEQFF
- TRBJ1-1 TRBV5-8 - TGTGCCAGCAGCTTGCTAGGAAACACTGAAGCTTTCTTT CASSLLGNTEAFF
TRBD1 TRBJ2-7 TRBV6-1 - TGTGCCAGCAGTGAAGTGTTGGGGACAGGGGGCTCCTACGAGCAGTACTTC CASSEVLGTGGSYEQYF
- TRBJ2-2 TRBV5-1 - TGCGCCAGCAAGCGGACAGATACCACCGGGGAGCTGTTTTTT CASKRTDTTGELFF
TRBD1 TRBJ2-2 TRBV7-3 - TGTGCCAGCAGCTCCGGACAGGGTTGGACCGGGGAGCTGTTTTTT CASSSGQGWTGELFF
- TRBJ2-7 TRBV19 - TGTGCCAGTAGTGTGGCATGGGGCCACGGAAATACCTACGAGCAGTACTTC CASSVAWGHGNTYEQYF
- TRBJ1-5 TRBV9 - TGTGCCAGCAGCGTAGGACTGGAAGATCAGCCCCAGCATTTT CASSVGLEDQPQHF
- TRBJ1-2 TRBV25-1 - TGTGCCAGCAGTGATACAGGCGACTATGGCTACACCTTC CASSDTGDYGYTF
TRBD2 TRBJ2-2 TRBV10-2 - TGCGCCAGCAGATTGATAGCGGGATCCGGGGAGCTGTTTTTT CASRLIAGSGELFF
TRBD2 TRBJ2-5 TRBV7-6 once TGTGCCAGCAGCCGCCAAACGACTAGCTCCGAGACCCAGTACTTC CASSRQTTSSETQYF
TRBD1 TRBJ2-7 TRBV7-2 - TGTGCCAGCAGCTTACGATTGGGACAGGATCCCCTCTACGAGCAGTACTTC CASSLRLGQDPLYEQYF
TRBD2 TRBJ2-3 TRBV7-9 once TGTGCCAGCAGCCCCGAGCTAGCGGGAGGCACAGATACGCAGTATTTT CASSPELAGGTDTQYF
TRBD2 TRBJ2-5 TRBV28 once TGTGCCAGCAGTTTATGGTCGGGGGGTGAGGAGACCCAGTACTTC CASSLWSGGEETQYF
TRBD2 TRBJ2-3 TRBV19 once TGTGCCAGTAGTGAACTACTAGGACTAGCGGGGACAGATACGCAGTATTTT CASSELLGLAGTDTQYF
- TRBJ1-5 TRBV19 - TGTGCCAGTAGTACCAGCCGGGGGTGGCGGAATAGCAATCAGCCCCAGCATTTT CASSTSRGWRNSNQPQHF
- TRBJ1-4 TRBV5-1 - TGCGCCAGCAGCCCCGCGGCTCAGAATAATGAAAAACTGTTTTTT CASSPAAQNNEKLFF
TRBD1 TRBJ2-3 TRBV30 - TGTGCCTGGAGGGGGGACAGGGGGGATCTTAGCACAGATACGCAGTATTTT CAWRGDRGDLSTDTQYF
- TRBJ1-2 TRBV28 - TGTGCCAGCAGTTGGGGGGAAATCTATGGCTACACCTTC CASSWGEIYGYTF
TRBD1 TRBJ2-2 TRBV18 - TGTGCCAGCTCATCGGAAAACCCGGGACAGGGGTACACCGGGGAGCTGTTTTTT CASSSENPGQGYTGELFF
- TRBJ2-7 TRBV9 - TGTGCCAGCAGCGTAGGGACAGAGACCTACGAGCAGTACTTC CASSVGTETYEQYF
- TRBJ2-5 TRBV5-1 - TGCGCCAGCAGCTTGGAGCTCGTAGAAGAGACCCAGTACTTC CASSLELVEETQYF
TRBD1 TRBJ2-7 TRBV6-5 - TGTGCCAGCAGAGGGCAGGGGGCCGACGAGCAGTACTTC CASRGQGADEQYF
- TRBJ2-6 TRBV10-3 - TGTGCCATCGCGAGCGGCTCTGGGGCCAACGTCCTGACTTTC CAIASGSGANVLTF
TRBD1 TRBJ2-2 TRBV4-3 - TGCGCCAGCACCCCTCGGGACAGGGGGCTCACCGGGGAGCTGTTTTTT CASTPRDRGLTGELFF
TRBD2 TRBJ2-7 TRBV7-2 - TGTGCCAGCAGCGCGCAGCGGGGGGGTTATTTTGAGCAGTACTTC CASSAQRGGYFEQYF
TRBD1 TRBJ2-5 TRBV5-1 - TGCGCCAGCAGCTCTGGGACAGGAGAAGAGACCCAGTACTTC CASSSGTGEETQYF
TRBD2 TRBJ2-7 TRBV18 - TGTGCCAGCTCACAAGGGACTAGCGGCCTCTACGAGCAGTACTTC CASSQGTSGLYEQYF
TRBD2 TRBJ2-1 TRBV6-6 - TGTGCCAGCAGTGCCGGACTAGCGGGAGGCCACAATGAGCAGTTCTTC CASSAGLAGGHNEQFF
- TRBJ2-5 TRBV5-4 - TGTGCCAGCAGCTTGGGTTGGCAGGGGCGGAGAGAGACCCAGTACTTC CASSLGWQGRRETQYF
TRBD2 TRBJ2-5 TRBV5-1 - TGCGCCAGCAGCTTGGGAGGGCGGGAGAGGCGAGAGACCCAGTACTTC CASSLGGRERRETQYF
- TRBJ2-1 TRBV11-2 - TGTGCCAGCAGCACGACCGGGTATTCCAACCCTGAGCAGTTCTTC CASSTTGYSNPEQFF
TRBD2 TRBJ2-3 TRBV4-2 - TGTGCCAGCAGCCAAGAACTAGCGGGGGCCCCAGATACGCAGTATTTT CASSQELAGAPDTQYF
- TRBJ2-7 TRBV19 - TGTGCCAGTAGTACTCAGACAGGCCCTACCTACGAGCAGTACTTC CASSTQTGPTYEQYF
- TRBJ2-7 TRBV9 - TGTGCCAGCAGCCCTCAACCTCAGGACAGACCCTACGAGCAGTACTTC CASSPQPQDRPYEQYF
TRBD1 TRBJ1-1 TRBV6-5 - TGTGCCAGCAGTACAGGGGGCACGATGAACACTGAAGCTTTCTTT CASSTGGTMNTEAFF
- TRBJ2-1 TRBV10-1 - TGCGCCAGCAGTGACCCCTTCAATGAGCAGTTCTTC CASSDPFNEQFF
TRBD2 TRBJ2-7 TRBV6-5 - TGTGCCAGCATTAGCGGGACGGGTGCCTACGAGCAGTACTTC CASISGTGAYEQYF
TRBD2 TRBJ2-1 TRBV10-3 - TGTGCCATCAGTGTAGGAGCGGGGGGGGACAATGAGCAGTTCTTC CAISVGAGGDNEQFF
TRBD2 TRBJ2-1 TRBV5-1 - TGCGCCAGCAGCTTGTCGGTTTCGGGGGGACTTTTGAATGAGCAGTTCTTC CASSLSVSGGLLNEQFF
- TRBJ1-2 TRBV4-3 - TGCGCCAGCAGCCAAGATTGGGGAGTCTATGGCTACACCTTC CASSQDWGVYGYTF
- TRBJ2-2 TRBV4-1 - TGCGCCAGCAGCCAAGAGTCTACCGTAAGCGGGGAGCTGTTTTTT CASSQESTVSGELFF
TRBD2 TRBJ2-3 TRBV7-3 - TGTGCCAGCAGCTTAGTCCTAGCGGGGGGCACAGATACGCAGTATTTT CASSLVLAGGTDTQYF
- TRBJ1-3 TRBV30 few TGTGCCTGGAGTGTCCTGAACACCATATATTTT CAWSVLNTIYF